The 9 T cell receptor beta chains in this list originate from one sample, sequenced in a study of T cell repertoires in cytomegalovirus infection. TCRdb ran MiXCR on the reads and lists one entry per CDR3 protein. The repertoire holds about 740,000 distinct CDR3 sequences, with 35% to 40% as singletons. Sequenced material: PBMCs. The source is a human donor in good health (CMV status not recorded). Some clones in this sample may be carry-over from other donors' samples.

This chain joins TRBV7-2 and TRBJ2-7, with 11 nucleotides matching TRBD2. The J segment lost 4 bases and the V segment lost 5 bases, leaving 7 bases of the junction unmatched. Looked up from germline, CDR1 is SGHTA and CDR2 is FQGNSA. The CDR3 extends over 15 amino acids. The CDR3 region has the DNA TGTGCCAGCAGCGTAGATGGGACTAGCGGTTACGAGCAGTACTTC. The encoded protein is CASSVDGTSGYEQYF.

The sample holds many counts of this clonotype. The CDR3: CASSLGWSNTEAFF. CDR3 sequence (DNA): TGTGCCAGCAGCTTAGGGTGGTCGAACACTGAAGCTTTCTTT. The rearrangement links TRBV11-1 to TRBJ1-1, with D unclear. Trimming removed 1 base at V and 1 base at J, with 7 bases between. Germline V gives CDR1 SGHAT, CDR2 FQDESV (reference sequence). The CDR3 is 14 amino acids. Using reference TRBV11-1 and TRBJ1-1 for the parts outside the CDR3, the full variable domain is EAEVAQSPRYKITEKSQAVAFWCDPISGHATLYWYRQILGQGPELLVQFQDESVVDDSQLPKDRFSAERLKGVDSTLKIQPAELGDSAMYLCASSLGWSNTEAFFGQGTRLTVV.

The rearrangement links TRBV7-9 to TRBJ1-2; D may be TRBD1 (5 bases). The CDR3 loop spans 14 amino acids. Trimming took 7 bases from V and 6 from J, leaving 18 bases between them. Per germline, CDR1 SEHNR and CDR2 FQNEAQ (reference sequence). CDR3 sequence reads: CASNQPGAGNGYTF. The DNA for the CDR3 is TGTGCCAGCAACCAACCTGGTGCAGGGAATGGCTACACCTTC.

This clonotype was observed a few times. The J gene is TRBJ2-5, the V gene TRBV15, with 11 bases matching TRBD2. This CDR3 has 16 residues. CDR1 LNHNV and CDR2 YYDKDF come from the germline V gene (reference sequence). Trimming at V came to 2 bases and at J to 3 bases, leaving 5 bases not matched to a gene. The CDR3 nucleotides read TGTGCCACCAGCAGATCAGGGACTAGCGGAAAAGAGACCCAGTACTTC. Protein: CATSRSGTSGKETQYF.

This clonotype was seen more than once but under ten times. The chain combines TRBV28 with TRBJ2-2, with 7 nucleotides matching TRBD2. Germline CDR1 and CDR2: MDHEN and SYDVKM. This CDR3 is built from 16 residues. The ends lost 5 bases at V and 0 bases at J; junction bases unmatched: 6. The CDR3 loop reads CASSPRGVSNTGELFF. The DNA of the CDR3 is TGTGCCAGCAGTCCCCGGGGGGTATCGAACACCGGGGAGCTGTTTTTT. The full variable domain, its missing parts supplied by reference TRBV28 and TRBJ2-2, is DVKVTQSSRYLVKRTGEKVFLECVQDMDHENMFWYRQDPGLGLRLIYFSYDVKMKEKGDIPEGYSVSREKKERFSLILESASTNQTSMYLCASSPRGVSNTGELFFGEGSRLTVL.

The chain employs TRBV12-3 or TRBV12-4 and TRBJ2-1; 11 nucleotides line up with TRBD2. This CDR3 is 18 amino acids long. V was pared by 6 bases and J by 3 bases, with 13 bases of the junction left unmatched. CDR3 residues: CASSSYWLAGGRYNEQFF. In DNA, the CDR3 is TGTGCCAGCAGCTCGTATTGGCTAGCGGGAGGCCGCTACAATGAGCAGTTCTTC.

This clonotype was seen a handful of times. The chain carries TRBV5-4 and TRBJ2-2; TRBD1 matches at 7 bases. In germline, CDR1 is SGHNT, CDR2 YYREEE (reference sequence). This CDR3 is built from 12 residues. CDR3 protein: CAARTGAGELFF. CDR3 in DNA: TGTGCAGCTCGAACAGGGGCCGGGGAGCTGTTTTTT.

As regards this clonotype: At one of its ends the junction is not consistent with the germline gene, which may arise from a read error. V and J are TRBV6-1 and TRBJ1-1; TRBD1 matches at 8 bases. The CDR3 length is 14 residues. CDR1 and CDR2 from the germline V gene are MNHNS and SASEGT. The chain's CDR3 is CDSSEGTGNTEAFF. The DNA for the CDR3 is TGTGACAGCAGTGAAGGGACAGGGAACACTGAAGCTTTCTTT.

This clonotype was counted many times. The CDR3 loop is CASRRTSGEETQYF. Written as DNA, the CDR3 is TGTGCCAGCAGACGGACTAGCGGGGAAGAGACCCAGTACTTC. The chain couples TRBV7-2 to TRBJ2-5, with 12 bases lining up with TRBD2. Germline trimming cut 6 bases from V and 3 bases from J; bases unmatched to any gene: 2. From germline, CDR1 is SGHTA and CDR2 FQGNSA. The CDR3 spans 14 residues.